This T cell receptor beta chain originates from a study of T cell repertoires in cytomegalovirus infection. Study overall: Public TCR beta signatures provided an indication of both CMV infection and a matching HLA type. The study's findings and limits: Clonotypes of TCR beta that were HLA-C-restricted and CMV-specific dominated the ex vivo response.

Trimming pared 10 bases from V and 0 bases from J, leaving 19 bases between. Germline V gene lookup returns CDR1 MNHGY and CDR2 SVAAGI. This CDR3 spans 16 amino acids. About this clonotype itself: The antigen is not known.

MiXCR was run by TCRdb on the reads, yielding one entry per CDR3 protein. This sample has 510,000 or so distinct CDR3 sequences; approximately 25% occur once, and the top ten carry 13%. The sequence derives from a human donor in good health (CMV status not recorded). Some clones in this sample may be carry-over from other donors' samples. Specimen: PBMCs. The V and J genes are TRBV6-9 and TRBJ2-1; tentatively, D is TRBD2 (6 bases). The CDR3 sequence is CATKGTGMSSYNEQFF. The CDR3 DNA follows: TGTGCCACCAAAGGGACTGGGATGAGCTCCTACAATGAGCAGTTCTTC.